A single sample is the source of the 16 T cell receptor beta chains below, sequenced in a study of T cell changes during pregnancy in multiple sclerosis. Clones were read by immunoSEQ multiplex PCR, and TCRdb kept only the in-frame ones, dropping some. The sample yields tens of thousands of clones, about 83% seen once. The sequences come from CD8+ T cells from peripheral blood mononuclear cells, collected before pregnancy. These receptors originate from a female donor with multiple sclerosis, enrolled in a pregnancy study.

This chain joins TRBV27 and TRBJ1-2, with 7 bases identical to TRBD1. In germline, CDR1 is MNHEY, CDR2 SMNVEV (reference sequence). The V and J ends lost 5 bases and 0 bases, in that order; junction bases with no gene match: 9. The CDR3 extends over 16 amino acids. In DNA form, the CDR3 reads TGTGCCAGCAGTCCCTCTTCCGGGACAGCTAACTATGGCTACACCTTC. Its protein product is CASSPSSGTANYGYTF.

The chain has TRBV7-6 and TRBJ2-7, with TRBD2 matching over 7 bases. CDR1 is SGHVS and CDR2 is FNYEAQ in the germline V gene. The CDR3 extends over 16 amino acids. Germline trimming cut 1 base from V and 0 bases from J; bases unmatched to any gene: 6. This chain's CDR3 is CASSLGAGVYSYEQYF. Written as DNA, the CDR3 is TGTGCCAGCAGCTTAGGGGCGGGAGTATACTCCTACGAGCAGTACTTC.

The J gene is TRBJ2-7, the V gene TRBV5-1; the match to TRBD2 covers 8 bases. Germline-derived CDR1 and CDR2 are SGHRS and YFSETQ. The CDR3 covers 15 residues. Unmatched junction bases numbered 8, after V lost 0 bases and J lost 6 bases. The CDR3 nucleotides read TGCGCCAGCAGCTTGGCCAACCGGGAGGGCCTCGAGCAGTACTTC. It codes for CASSLANREGLEQYF.

V gene TRBV5-1 combines with J gene TRBJ2-1; tentative D call: TRBD2 (6 bases). Per the germline V gene, CDR1 is SGHRS and CDR2 is YFSETQ. The CDR3 runs to 15 residues. V lost 4 bases to trimming and J lost 2 bases, with 13 bases between them. The CDR3 DNA reads as TGCGCCAGCAGCCCCGGGACTGAAACCTACAATGAGCAGTTCTTC. This sequence encodes CASSPGTETYNEQFF.

The J gene is TRBJ1-1, the V gene TRBV19; 8 bases match TRBD1. CDR3 size: 14 residues. Looked up from germline, CDR1 is LNHDA and CDR2 is SQIVND (reference sequence). V was pared by 5 bases and J by 0 bases, with 2 bases of the junction left unmatched. In nucleotides, the CDR3 is TGTGCCAGTAGTCCACAGGGGGTGAACACTGAAGCTTTCTTT. This translates into CASSPQGVNTEAFF.

The rearrangement joins TRBV9 to TRBJ2-7, with D perhaps matching TRBD2 (6 bases). CDR3 size: 13 residues. Trimming shortened V by 3 bases and J by 1 base, and 8 bases separated the two germline ends. The germline V gene has CDR1 SGDLS and CDR2 YYNGEE. The DNA of the CDR3 is TGTGCCAGCAGCGGGGCGGGGTCCTACGAGCAGTACTTC. This translates into CASSGAGSYEQYF.

The chain has TRBV11-2 and TRBJ1-1, with a tentative D call TRBD1 (6 bases). Per the germline V gene, CDR1 is SGHAT and CDR2 is FQNNGV. The CDR3 has 15 amino acids. V gave up 2 bases and J gave up 4 bases, with 14 bases separating them. CDR3 coding DNA: TGTGCCAGCAGCTTATCCCCAGGGGCGGTCACTGAAGCTTTCTTT. Its protein product is CASSLSPGAVTEAFF.

This chain joins TRBV28 and TRBJ1-2; 8 positions agree with TRBD1. The CDR3 covers 17 residues. Per the germline V gene, CDR1 is MDHEN and CDR2 is SYDVKM. Losses at the gene ends were 2 bases for V and 7 bases for J; bases not matched to a gene: 15. CDR3 bases: TGTGCCAGCAGTTTACCCACGACAGGGGTTAACTTGAGTGGCTACACCTTC. It yields the protein CASSLPTTGVNLSGYTF.

This chain connects TRBV6-4 to TRBJ2-3, with 10 bases lining up with TRBD2. CDR1 is MRHNA and CDR2 is SNTAGT in the germline V gene. This CDR3 region has 13 residues. With V trimmed by 11 bases and J by 4 bases, 6 bases remained unmatched. DNA for the CDR3: TGTGCCTCCGGGACTAGCGAAGCAGATACGCAGTATTTT. It encodes CASGTSEADTQYF.

The V and J genes are TRBV5-1 and TRBJ2-3, with 10 bases fitting TRBD1. Germline V gene lookup returns CDR1 SGHRS and CDR2 YFSETQ. This CDR3 is built from 14 residues. The ends lost 4 bases at V and 4 bases at J; junction bases unmatched: 3. This CDR3 reads CASSVGQGPDTQYF. The CDR3 DNA sequence: TGCGCCAGCAGCGTGGGACAGGGGCCAGATACGCAGTATTTT.

The chain links TRBV9 to TRBJ2-1; D gene ambiguous. The CDR3 length is 13 residues. Trimming removed 0 bases at V and 6 bases at J, with 7 bases between. Looked up from germline, CDR1 is SGDLS and CDR2 is YYNGEE. CDR3 sequence reads: CASSVGQVNEQFF. CDR3 DNA: TGTGCCAGCAGCGTAGGGCAGGTCAATGAGCAGTTCTTC.

J is TRBJ2-7 and V is TRBV19, with D maybe TRBD2 (6 bases). Trimming shortened V by 6 bases and J by 2 bases, and 17 bases separated the two germline ends. The germline V gene encodes CDR1 LNHDA and CDR2 SQIVND (reference sequence). The CDR3 totals 15 residues. CDR3 sequence reads: CASSTREEVAYEQYF. Written as DNA, the CDR3 is TGTGCCAGTAGCACAAGGGAGGAAGTCGCCTACGAGCAGTACTTC.

This sequence joins TRBV5-1 and TRBJ2-1, with TRBD2 matching 13 bases. The length of the CDR3 is 19 residues. J lost 9 bases, V lost 0 bases, and 15 bases had no gene match. Germline V CDR1 and CDR2: SGHRS, YFSETQ. Here the CDR3 DNA reads TGCGCCAGCAGCTTGGTACTAGCGGGAGGGCCGGGTGGTATGAGTGAGCAGTTCTTC. It specifies CASSLVLAGGPGGMSEQFF.

Only one count was recorded for this clone. The gene calls are TRBV5-5 and TRBJ2-1; a weak D match, TRBD2 (5 bases). The CDR3 has 16 amino acids. V lost 4 bases and J lost 7, with 21 bases in between. Germline loops: CDR1 SGHKS, CDR2 YYEKEE (reference sequence). The CDR3 sequence is CASSPGGRGFGNEQFF. The CDR3 DNA reads TGTGCCAGCAGCCCCGGCGGCCGGGGATTCGGTAATGAGCAGTTCTTC. Based on the CDR3 plus reference TRBV5-5 and TRBJ2-1, the full variable domain is DAGVTQSPTHLIKTRGQQVTLRCSPISGHKSVSWYQQVLGQGPQFIFQYYEKEERGRGNFPDRFSARQFPNYSSELNVNALLLGDSALYLCASSPGGRGFGNEQFFGPGTRLTVL.

V and J are TRBV30 and TRBJ1-4; no clear D. The CDR3 contains 16 residues. In germline, CDR1 is GTSNPN, CDR2 SVGIG (reference sequence). The V end was cut by 0 bases, the J end by 3 bases, with 14 bases between. The CDR3 nucleotides read TGTGCCTGGAGTGTACTACCGAGAACGGCTAATGAAAAACTGTTTTTT. This codes for CAWSVLPRTANEKLFF.

The genes are TRBV27 and TRBJ2-7; D gene unclear. In germline, CDR1 is MNHEY, CDR2 SMNVEV (reference sequence). The CDR3 is 12 amino acids. Trimming removed 3 bases from V and 2 bases from J, with 5 bases in between. This CDR3 is CASSFYPYEQYF. DNA of the CDR3: TGTGCCAGCAGTTTCTACCCCTACGAGCAGTACTTC.